Following are 10 T cell receptor beta chains from one sample sequenced in a study of cytomegalovirus exposure and HLA in healthy donors. The primer mix had 60 Vbeta and 13 Jbeta primers. Clones were read by immunoSEQ multiplex PCR, and TCRdb kept only the in-frame ones, dropping some. This sample carries 110,000 to 150,000 clones, about four fifths of them seen once, and the ten largest clones take about 2.2%. Sequencing was performed on PBMCs. These receptors all come from a man aged 30 to 45 in good health and CMV-seronegative.

The rearrangement links TRBV7-8 to TRBJ1-1; possible D gene TRBD1, 6 bases. The CDR3 covers 13 residues. Trimming took 5 bases from V and 1 from J, leaving 8 bases between them. The germline V gene encodes CDR1 SGHVS and CDR2 FQNEAQ. CDR3 sequence (DNA): TGTGCCAGCAGCCTGGGACAGAACACTGAAGCTTTCTTT. This encodes CASSLGQNTEAFF. Supplemented by reference TRBV7-8 and TRBJ1-1, the full variable domain reads GAGVSQSPRYKVAKRGQDVALRCDPISGHVSLFWYQQALGQGPEFLTYFQNEAQLDKSGLPSDRFFAERPEGSVSTLKIQRTQQEDSAVYLCASSLGQNTEAFFGQGTRLTVV.

This clone has more than one count but fewer than ten. The rearrangement uses TRBV19 and TRBJ1-1; perhaps TRBD1 as D (6 bases). Germline CDR1 is LNHDA and CDR2 is SQIVND (reference sequence). The CDR3 is 14 residues long. Trimming removed 2 bases at V and 1 base at J, with 8 bases between. CDR3 residues: CASSISTGNTEAFF. The CDR3 nucleotides read TGTGCCAGTAGTATATCGACAGGGAACACTGAAGCTTTCTTT.

This chain connects TRBV5-4 to TRBJ2-5; no clear D. The CDR3 length is 13 residues. Germline V lookup: CDR1 SGHNT, CDR2 YYREEE (reference sequence). Trimming removed 2 bases at V and 0 bases at J, with 5 bases between. CDR3 residues: CASSFPYQETQYF. CDR3 coding DNA: TGTGCCAGCAGCTTCCCGTACCAAGAGACCCAGTACTTC.

The chain has TRBV6-7 and TRBJ2-1; D remains ambiguous. TRBV6-7 belongs to the ORF category, with a function that is uncertain. The CDR3 is made up of 18 amino acids. V was pared by 0 bases and J by 0 bases, with 15 bases between. The DNA for the CDR3 is TGTGCCAGCAGTTACTCGACATTGATTGCGAGCTCCTACAATGAGCAGTTCTTC. As protein: CASSYSTLIASSYNEQFF.

This chain connects TRBV30 to TRBJ1-3; 7 bases line up with TRBD1. This CDR3 comprises 15 residues. CDR1 and CDR2 (germline): GTSNPN, SVGIG (reference sequence). The J segment lost 0 bases and the V segment lost 3 bases, leaving 5 bases of the junction unmatched. CDR3 loop: CAWRRRDSSGNTIYF. Written as DNA, the CDR3 is TGTGCCTGGAGGAGACGGGACAGCTCTGGAAACACCATATATTTT.

The chain is built from TRBV4-1 and TRBJ2-5; 8 positions match TRBD1. The CDR3 has 16 residues. From germline, CDR1 is MGHRA and CDR2 YSYEKL. V was clipped by 4 bases and J by 1 base; unmatched bases: 8. The CDR3 spells CASSLRSGTGQETQYF. CDR3 coding DNA: TGCGCCAGCAGCCTAAGATCCGGGACAGGCCAAGAGACCCAGTACTTC.

The chain couples TRBV7-4 to TRBJ2-7; 8 positions match TRBD2. The CDR3 extends over 18 amino acids. CDR1 and CDR2 (germline): SGHVT, SQSDAQ. J was trimmed by 7 bases and V by 1 base; bases with no gene match: 18. Here the CDR3 DNA reads TGTGCCAGCAGCTTAGGAAAACAGGCAACGGGGGGGGGACCAGAGCAGTACTTC. It encodes CASSLGKQATGGGPEQYF.

This clone was found a few times. This sequence joins TRBV27 and TRBJ1-2; TRBD1 might be the D (6 bases). The V end lost 5 bases, the J end lost 10 bases, and 23 bases lay between the germline ends. The CDR3 length is 15 residues. CDR1 is MNHEY, CDR2 SMNVEV, per germline (reference sequence). CDR3 in DNA: TGTGCCAGCAGTCCTCTCCAGGGGAGCAGTACGGACTACACCTTC. Its translation is CASSPLQGSSTDYTF.

This clone showed up just once. The V call is TRBV15, the J call TRBJ2-1; a possible D gene is TRBD2 (6 bases). With 3 bases removed from V and 3 bases from J, the gap between germline ends came to 18 bases. Germline V gene lookup returns CDR1 LNHNV and CDR2 YYDKDF (reference sequence). The CDR3 sequence is 17 residues long. The CDR3 DNA is TGTGCCACCAGCAGGTTACGGGGGACGAGAGACTACAATGAGCAGTTCTTC. Protein product: CATSRLRGTRDYNEQFF. The full variable domain, its missing parts supplied by reference TRBV15 and TRBJ2-1, is DAMVIQNPRYQVTQFGKPVTLSCSQTLNHNVMYWYQQKSSQAPKLLFHYYDKDFNNEADTPDNFQSRRPNTSFCFLDIRSPGLGDTAMYLCATSRLRGTRDYNEQFFGPGTRLTVL.

The chain recombines TRBV29-1 with TRBJ1-1, with D possibly matching TRBD1 (5 bases). The CDR3 contains 13 residues. CDR1 SQVTM and CDR2 ANQGSEA come from the germline V gene. The germline V and J ends were trimmed by 7 bases and 1 base, with 13 bases remaining between them. The CDR3: CSAQGRSNTEAFF. In DNA, the CDR3 is TGCAGCGCCCAGGGCAGATCGAACACTGAAGCTTTCTTT.